This section outlines one T cell receptor beta chain sequence together with its context. Its antigen is not identified. V was pared by 6 bases and J by 2 bases, with 13 bases of the junction left unmatched. The V gene's germline CDR1 is SGHNT and CDR2 YENEEA. The CDR3 loop spans 17 amino acids. TCR beta library input comprised roughly 2 micrograms of genomic DNA from cryopreserved PBMCs. Sequenced by immunoSEQ multiplex PCR; TCRdb stores in-frame clones only, minus some. The sample consists of about 160,000 clones, roughly four fifths of them appearing once. The data stem from a study of cytotoxic CD8 clonotypes in ibrutinib-treated CLL. Study-level background: The response samples were taken once patients had been treated for a median of 12 months, range 6 to 36. General study findings and limits: Public clonotypes (which were uncommon) either contracted or remained stable on treatment. Baseline-level clonality went beyond age-matched healthy donors and moved in step with circulating CD8+ T-cell counts.

The V call is TRBV11-3, the J call TRBJ1-1; 9 bases line up with TRBD1. This receptor was identified in a human donor with chronic lymphocytic leukemia. The specimen comprised PBMCs, sampled after 24 months of ibrutinib treatment. DNA of the CDR3: TGTGCCAGCAGTCGGGGGGCCGGGACAGGGCTAAACACTGAAGCTTTCTTT. Amino acids: CASSRGAGTGLNTEAFF.